The clone carrying this T cell receptor (beta chain) showed up just once. This sample was taken from a study of blood T cell repertoires in COVID-19. Study information: Samples came from the United States, Italy and Spain, spanning acute and convalescent COVID-19. Sources were T cells, B-cell-depleted T cells, or PBMCs; the material itself was cDNA or gDNA.

In the original analysis: From reference gene primer amplification, estimates of nucleated cell counts were derived. Some clones are missing from TCRdb's copy, which holds only in-frame ones; the method was immunoSEQ multiplex PCR. V and J calls and clone size are as listed in that table; D and trimming were resolved from the DNA. The sample consists of about 170,000 clones, over 80% of them appearing once. While infection was still active, Seattle patients were enrolled and then followed longitudinally. From germline, CDR1 is SNHLY and CDR2 FYNNEI. V shed 8 bases, J shed 1 base, and the junction held 4 bases outside the gene matches. This CDR3 contains 14 residues.

Sequenced input: peripheral blood. The source of this sequence is a woman of 80 years or more with COVID-19, enrolled during active disease. This chain connects TRBV2 to TRBJ2-1, with 8 bases matching TRBD2. The CDR3 here is CASLAGLSYNEQFF. CDR3 coding DNA: TGTGCCAGCTTAGCGGGACTGTCCTACAATGAGCAGTTCTTC.